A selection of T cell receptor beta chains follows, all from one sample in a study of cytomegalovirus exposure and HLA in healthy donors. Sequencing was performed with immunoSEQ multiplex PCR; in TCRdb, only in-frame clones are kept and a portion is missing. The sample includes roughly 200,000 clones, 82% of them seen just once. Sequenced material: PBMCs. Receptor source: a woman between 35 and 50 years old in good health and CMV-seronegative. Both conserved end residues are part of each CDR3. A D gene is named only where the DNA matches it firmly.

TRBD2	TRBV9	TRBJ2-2	CASSASTSGSGGELFF
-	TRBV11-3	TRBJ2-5	CASSFSLQETQYF
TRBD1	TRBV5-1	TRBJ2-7	CASSLAGSPGQGGKRLTYEQYF
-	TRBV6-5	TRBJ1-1	CASSKDTVNTEAFF
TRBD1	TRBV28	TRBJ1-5	CASSKQGHQPQHF
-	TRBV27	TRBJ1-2	CASGYGDSYGYTF
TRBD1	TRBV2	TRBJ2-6	CASRRDSLSGANVLTF
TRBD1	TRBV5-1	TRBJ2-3	CASSFGQGLDTQYF
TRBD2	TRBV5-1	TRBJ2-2	CASSWKLAANTGELFF
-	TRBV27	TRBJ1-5	CASSLLTGQPQHF
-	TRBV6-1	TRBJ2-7	CASTSHWAGGEQYF
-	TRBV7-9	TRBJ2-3	CASSLAGGQTDTQYF
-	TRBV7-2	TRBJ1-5	CAGSLGGGNQPQHF
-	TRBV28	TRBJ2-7	CASRHYEQYF
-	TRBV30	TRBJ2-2	CAQAPGVGTGELFF
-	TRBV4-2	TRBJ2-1	CASSLGGWEQFF
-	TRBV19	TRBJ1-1	CASSIRGYKAEAFF
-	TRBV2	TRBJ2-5	CASSDLLEGETQYF
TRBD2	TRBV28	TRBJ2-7	CASSTAGAWGYEQYF
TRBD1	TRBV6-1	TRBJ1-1	CASSFIQGGNTEAFF
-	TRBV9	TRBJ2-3	CASSVMTNTDTQYF
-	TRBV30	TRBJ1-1	CAWNHGREPEAFF
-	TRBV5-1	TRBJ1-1	CASGWQGRGTEAFF
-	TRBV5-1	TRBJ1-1	CASSVRDWNTEAFF
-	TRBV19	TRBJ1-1	CASSIYGSDTEAFF
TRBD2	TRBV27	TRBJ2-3	CASTWGSGRADTQYF